The text below deals with one T cell receptor beta chain. The data were obtained in a study of Ad26.COV2.S vaccination and SARS-CoV-2 variants. Study-wide background: In the study, Ad26.COV2.S was injected intramuscularly once, or twice 56 days apart.

The treatment denotes: roughly 19 received Ad26.COV2.S at low or high dose, single or two shots; a few received placebo; per-sample allocation not given. Sampling happened 63 days after the first vaccine or placebo injection. The CDR3 consists of 15 residues. CDR1 is SGHAT, CDR2 FQNNGV, per germline. V dropped 7 bases and J dropped 4; count of bases not matched to a gene: 10. Repertoires were generated with immunoSEQ multiplex PCR, while TCRdb's copy carries only in-frame clones and drops some. The data show some 320,000 clones, with roughly 84% seen just once and 1.9% held by the top ten. This clonotype was sampled from a person aged 18 to 65 who received the Ad26.COV2.S COVID-19 vaccine or a placebo. The input for sequencing was peripheral blood, taken in a trial of Ad26.COV2.S vaccine versus placebo. The chain has TRBV11-2 and TRBJ1-2; TRBD1 matches at 9 bases. Written as DNA, the CDR3 is TGTGCCAGCATTAGTCTACAGGGGGCGGTCTATGGCTACACCTTC. It yields the protein CASISLQGAVYGYTF.